This T cell receptor beta chain was sequenced during a study of T-cell reconstitution after alpha-beta-depleted transplantation in children. General observations from the study: About two months after transplant, alpha-beta T cells reportedly came from several hundred expanded graft clones.

As it was prepared, the TCRbeta library received unique molecular identifiers. TCRdb passed the PCR reads through MiXCR, listing each CDR3 protein once. The sample lists approximately 430,000 distinct CDR3 sequences, around 15% seen once, with about 32% in the top ten. This clonotype came up a few times. The antigen is not known. Trimming removed 0 bases from V and 6 bases from J; junction bases left unmatched: 5. This CDR3 is 16 amino acids long. Per the germline V gene, CDR1 is SGHRS and CDR2 is YFSETQ. This TCR was recovered from a boy in the first two years of life who had a stem cell transplant for Wiskott-Aldrich syndrome, so the T cells may come from the graft donor. This chain links TRBV5-1 with TRBJ1-6, with TRBD1 identical over 8 bases. Sample: PBMCs, mostly from graft donor cells, taken 360 days after TCRalphabeta/CD19-depleted stem cell transplant. CDR3 in amino acids: CASSLGRDRSNSPLHF. In nucleotides, the CDR3 is TGCGCCAGCAGCTTGGGAAGGGACAGGAGTAATTCACCCCTCCACTTT.